These 8 T cell receptor beta chains originate from one sample sequenced in a study of PD-1 blockade in classical Hodgkin lymphoma. This table comes from immunoSEQ multiplex PCR, and its TCRdb copy is limited to in-frame clones, with some not included. The sample consists of tens of thousands of clones, roughly 80% of them appearing once. Time point denoted: cycle 4 day 1 (C4D1), after more than five weeks of nivolumab. All patients experienced relapse after autologous stem cell transplantation, and brentuximab vedotin exposure was variable. This specimen was peripheral blood mononuclear cells (PBMCs), taken before the fourth cycle of nivolumab. These receptors all stem from a human donor with classical Hodgkin lymphoma.

This clone has just a few counts. The chain employs TRBV10-1 and TRBJ2-6; D not resolved. Looked up from germline, CDR1 is WNHNN and CDR2 is SYGVQD (reference sequence). Trimming stripped 5 bases from V and 5 bases from J, with 16 bases between. CDR3 length: 16 amino acids. The CDR3 DNA reads as TGCGCCAGCAGTTCGATCGCACAAAGTCGGGCCAACGTCCTGACTTTC. Its protein product is CASSSIAQSRANVLTF.

The chain uses TRBV5-1 and TRBJ1-4, with D tentatively TRBD1 (5 bases). In germline, CDR1 is SGHRS, CDR2 YFSETQ. The CDR3 spans 14 residues. V was cut by 4 bases and J by 7 bases, with 14 bases left in between. The CDR3 DNA is TGCGCCAGCAGCGCACTGGGGCAGAGTGAAAAACTGTTTTTT. As protein: CASSALGQSEKLFF. The full variable domain, completed using reference TRBV5-1 and TRBJ1-4, is KAGVTQTPRYLIKTRGQQVTLSCSPISGHRSVSWYQQTPGQGLQFLFEYFSETQRNKGNFPGRFSGRQFSNSRSEMNVSTLELGDSALYLCASSALGQSEKLFFGSGTQLSVL.

The chain employs TRBV15 and TRBJ1-2; 9 positions agree with TRBD1. CDR1 is LNHNV and CDR2 is YYDKDF in the germline V gene (reference sequence). This CDR3 comprises 13 residues. Trimming took 6 bases from V and 7 from J; bases not matched to a gene: 6. Here the CDR3 reads CATRDRGYSGYTF. The CDR3 nucleotides are TGTGCCACCAGGGACAGGGGATATAGTGGCTACACCTTC.

The V gene is TRBV10-1, the J gene TRBJ1-1; 7 nucleotides agree with TRBD1. J was trimmed by 5 bases and V by 6 bases; bases with no gene match: 6. CDR3 size: 13 residues. Per the germline V gene, CDR1 is WNHNN and CDR2 is SYGVQD (reference sequence). As DNA, the CDR3 is TGCGCCAGCAGCCAAGGGGGCTGGACTGAAGCTTTCTTT. Residues: CASSQGGWTEAFF.

V usage is TRBV29-1 and J usage is TRBJ1-4; D gene uncertain. The CDR3 spans 10 residues. CDR1 is SQVTM, CDR2 ANQGSEA, per germline. V was trimmed by 8 bases and J by 6 bases, leaving 7 bases between them. The CDR3 bases are TGCAGCATCTATGATGAAAAACTGTTTTTT. Its protein product is CSIYDEKLFF.

The rearrangement links TRBV10-2 to TRBJ2-3; D possibly corresponds to TRBD2 (6 bases). The CDR3 is 14 residues long. V was clipped by 9 bases and J by 2 bases, with 15 bases between them. Germline V gene data show CDR1 as WSHSY and CDR2 as SAAADI. CDR3 DNA: TGCGCCAGTGGGACTCCGGGGCTCACAGATACGCAGTATTTT. It encodes CASGTPGLTDTQYF.

V gene TRBV7-9 combines with J gene TRBJ2-2; 8 bases fit TRBD1. From germline, CDR1 is SEHNR and CDR2 FQNEAQ (reference sequence). J was trimmed by 6 bases and V by 3 bases; bases with no gene match: 18. This CDR3 region has 19 residues. The DNA for the CDR3 is TGTGCCAGCAGCTTCAACCCCCGCTCTAGGACAGGGTTGGCCGGGGAGCTGTTTTTT. It encodes CASSFNPRSRTGLAGELFF.

Concerning this clone itself: At the DNA level, this CDR3 is encoded by other sequences in the same sample as well. The rearrangement links TRBV5-6 to TRBJ1-2; 10 positions match TRBD1. With V trimmed by 2 bases and J by 7 bases, 20 bases remained unmatched. CDR3 length: 19 residues. Germline V gene data show CDR1 as SGHDT and CDR2 as YYEEEE. The CDR3 sequence: CASSLSRGVGTGVSGGYTF. The CDR3 nucleotides are TGTGCCAGCAGCTTAAGTCGAGGGGTTGGGACAGGGGTAAGCGGTGGCTACACCTTC.